Listed below are T cell receptor beta chains from one sample, sequenced in a study of cytomegalovirus exposure and HLA in healthy donors. Measured with immunoSEQ multiplex PCR; TCRdb has only the in-frame clones, and not every one. The sample comprises 150,000 to 200,000 clones, 77% of which are singletons, and approximately 1.6% rests with the top ten. The source material was PBMCs. The source is a woman in her thirties in good health and CMV-seronegative. Both conserved end residues are part of each CDR3. The D gene is left open where the match is weak. Clone size, where shown, is once, few, many, or a class for clones that have expanded.

size	J	D	V	length	DNA	CDR3
.	TRBJ2-5	TRBD1	TRBV6-1	13	TGTGCCAGCAGTGGACAGGGGAGAGAGACCCAGTACTTC	CASSGQGRETQYF
.	TRBJ1-6	.	TRBV15	14	TGTGCCACCAGCAGAGATTCCAGAACTTCACCCCTCCACTTT	CATSRDSRTSPLHF
.	TRBJ1-3	.	TRBV7-2	13	TGTGCCAGCACCTTTAGGGGGGGAAACACCATATATTTT	CASTFRGGNTIYF
.	TRBJ2-3	.	TRBV7-6	16	TGTGCCAGCAGCCCCTTCGTGGGAGTGGTGACAGATACGCAGTATTTT	CASSPFVGVVTDTQYF
.	TRBJ2-5	.	TRBV13	12	TGTGCCAGCAGCTTAGTTTCGGAGACCCAGTACTTC	CASSLVSETQYF
.	TRBJ1-1	.	TRBV11-1	15	TGTGCCAGCAGCTTATTCACCGCGGGATCGACTGAAGCTTTCTTT	CASSLFTAGSTEAFF
.	TRBJ1-2	.	TRBV28	12	TGTGTTGCCCGAGGACTTAACTATGGCTACACCTTC	CVARGLNYGYTF
.	TRBJ2-7	TRBD2	TRBV9	16	TGTGCCAGCAGCTCGCCGTTAGCGGGGGGTTCGTACGAGCAGTACTTC	CASSSPLAGGSYEQYF
.	TRBJ2-7	TRBD1	TRBV28	14	TGTGCCAGCAGTTCGGGACAGGGGGCGCGGGAGCAGTACTTC	CASSSGQGAREQYF
.	TRBJ2-3	TRBD2	TRBV7-3	15	TGTGCCAGCAGCTTACTAGCGGGGGTTGTTGATACGCAGTATTTT	CASSLLAGVVDTQYF
.	TRBJ1-2	.	TRBV7-3	13	TGTGCCAGCAGCAACCCGGGAACGAGAGGCTACACCTTC	CASSNPGTRGYTF
.	TRBJ2-2	TRBD2	TRBV9	15	TGTGCCAGCAGCGTAGTTTCTAGCGGGAGCGGGGAGCTGTTTTTT	CASSVVSSGSGELFF
.	TRBJ2-7	.	TRBV6-1	16	TGTGCCAGCAGTGAAGCACTAGGGATTTTAAGCTACGAGCAGTACTTC	CASSEALGILSYEQYF
.	TRBJ1-1	.	TRBV19	14	TGTGCCAGTAGTATCTACAGAGGGCTGGAGGAAGCTTTCTTT	CASSIYRGLEEAFF
few	TRBJ2-3	TRBD2	TRBV19	17	TGTGCCAGTAGTATGTGGGGAACTAGCGGGGGCACAGATACGCAGTATTTT	CASSMWGTSGGTDTQYF
.	TRBJ2-7	TRBD2	TRBV27	15	TGTGCCAGCAGTTTCTCCGGGACTAACTACTACGAGCAGTACTTC	CASSFSGTNYYEQYF
.	TRBJ1-2	.	TRBV28	13	TGTGCCAGCAGTACAGCCCTGGTCTATGGCTACCCCTTC	CASSTALVYGYPF
.	TRBJ1-1	.	TRBV7-8	15	TGTGCCAGCAGCTTAAGTCGAGGACAGTCTACTGAAGCTTTCTTT	CASSLSRGQSTEAFF
.	TRBJ2-5	.	TRBV5-6	13	TGTGCCAGCAGCTTTGACAGGCGGGAGACCCAGTACTTC	CASSFDRRETQYF
.	TRBJ2-3	.	TRBV6-5	15	TGTGCCAGCAGGAGTCCCGCGGGTACCACAGATACGCAGTATTTT	CASRSPAGTTDTQYF
few	TRBJ1-1	.	TRBV28	13	TGTGCCAGCAGTCCCCCAGTGAACACTGAAGCTTTCTTT	CASSPPVNTEAFF
.	TRBJ1-1	.	TRBV27	14	TGTGCCAGCAGTTTCGGGACAAGACGCACTGAAGCTTTCTTT	CASSFGTRRTEAFF
few	TRBJ2-7	TRBD2	TRBV5-1	13	TGCGCCAGCAGGTTGCTAGCGGGAGGCGAGCAGTACTTC	CASRLLAGGEQYF
.	TRBJ2-3	TRBD1	TRBV9	16	TGTGCCAGCAGCGCCGCGGGACAGGGGGATTTGGGTACGCAGTATTTT	CASSAAGQGDLGTQYF
few	TRBJ2-5	TRBD2	TRBV7-8	15	TGTGCCAGCAGCTTAAGGTCCGCGGGGGAAGAGACCCAGTACTTC	CASSLRSAGEETQYF
.	TRBJ1-2	TRBD1	TRBV19	14	TGTGCCAGTAGTAGCTCGACAGGGCGCTATGGCTACACCTTC	CASSSSTGRYGYTF
few	TRBJ1-4	.	TRBV2	14	TGTGCCATCCTGGCCCACAGGGCTAATGAAAAACTGTTTTTT	CAILAHRANEKLFF
.	TRBJ1-1	.	TRBV2	14	TGTGCCAGCAGTGAGGTCGAGGGTCCCACTGAAGCTTTCTTT	CASSEVEGPTEAFF
.	TRBJ2-7	TRBD2	TRBV7-3	15	TGTGCCAGCAGCCCCAATGGACTAGCCCCCTACGAGCAGTACTTC	CASSPNGLAPYEQYF
.	TRBJ2-1	.	TRBV2	14	TGTGCCAGCAGAATATGGGGGCCATACAATGAGCAGTTCTTC	CASRIWGPYNEQFF
.	TRBJ2-1	.	TRBV29-1	12	TGCAGCGCCCGTCGGGTCGACAATGAGCAGTTCTTC	CSARRVDNEQFF
.	TRBJ2-3	.	TRBV9	15	TGTGCCAGCAGCCTTGGCGCGGATAGCACAGATACGCAGTATTTT	CASSLGADSTDTQYF
.	TRBJ2-2	.	TRBV5-1	14	TGCGCCAGCACCAGGGCCGCGAACACCGGGGAGCTGTTTTTT	CASTRAANTGELFF
.	TRBJ1-3	.	TRBV4-1	14	TGCGCCAGCAGCCGATTGGGACAAGGAAACACCATATATTTT	CASSRLGQGNTIYF
.	TRBJ1-5	TRBD1	TRBV27	17	TGTGCCACGGGCCGGGACAGGGGGGACGAGGGCAATCAGCCCCAGCATTTT	CATGRDRGDEGNQPQHF